The rows below give T cell receptor beta chains drawn from one sample of a study of T cells in localized non-small cell lung cancer. Some clones are missing from TCRdb's copy, which holds only in-frame ones; the method was immunoSEQ multiplex PCR. The repertoire consists of approximately 140,000 clones, with more than 80% occurring once and the leading ten covering around 1.7%. Source: peripheral blood, taken before any cancer treatment. These receptors all stem from a female donor older than 55 with stage I lung adenocarcinoma. Both conserved end residues are part of each CDR3. The order of the fields is clone size, D gene, V gene, J gene, CDR3 protein. D genes are given only for firm matches. Not every row has a clone size; where given, it reads once, few, many or a size class.

-,-,TRBV30,TRBJ2-3,CAWSVRGAPTDTQYF
-,TRBD1,TRBV28,TRBJ2-3,CASSSFGQGVGTDTQYF
-,TRBD2,TRBV4-1,TRBJ2-1,CASSQVWIAGNDEQFF
-,-,TRBV15,TRBJ1-2,CATSRSKSLYNYGYTF
once,-,TRBV10-3,TRBJ2-1,CAKPGLIPGNEQFF
once,-,TRBV11-2,TRBJ2-7,CASSPPGWDSYEQYF
few,TRBD2,TRBV2,TRBJ2-1,CASRDGLAGGEEQFF
-,TRBD2,TRBV10-3,TRBJ2-1,CAISEASGGEQFF
few,-,TRBV27,TRBJ2-2,CASRGQSQSAGELFF
-,-,TRBV19,TRBJ2-1,CASSGGITGSPTNEQFF
once,-,TRBV7-9,TRBJ2-4,CASSAMTGDYSTANIQYF
-,TRBD2,TRBV4-1,TRBJ2-4,CASSQDASGRAKNIQYF
once,TRBD1,TRBV6-5,TRBJ1-1,CASSTDRTTEAFF
-,-,TRBV28,TRBJ1-3,CASTPLGSGNTIYF
-,TRBD2,TRBV28,TRBJ2-3,CASSLSGSTADTQYF
-,TRBD1,TRBV18,TRBJ2-2,CASSPRTGYTGELFF
-,TRBD1,TRBV25-1,TRBJ2-2,CASSDTRQGPTGELFF
-,TRBD1,TRBV19,TRBJ1-2,CASTVGGTANGGYTF
-,TRBD1,TRBV2,TRBJ2-7,CASPGVWTGALDEQYF
-,-,TRBV6-1,TRBJ2-7,CASSGGYTDEQYF